The 30 T cell receptor beta chains in this list originate from one sample, sequenced in a study of identical twins (dated by TCRdb to 2016 to 2017). The library was produced with 5' RACE. Instrument used: Illumina HiSeq 2000. The public reads were quality trimmed at Q25 with fastp and then assembled into clones with MiXCR by TCRdb, keeping productive beta chains. When rows share a CDR3 protein, they turn into one entry using the most common DNA and genes. In all, the sample holds 1.5 million to 2 million distinct CDR3 sequences, and roughly a third of those were seen once. About 0.27% of the sample comes from the top ten. The sample taken for sequencing was cord blood. Receptors originate from a newborn girl in good health.

J is TRBJ2-7 and V is TRBV10-3, with 7 bases aligning to TRBD1. The CDR3 totals 12 residues. Germline assignment: CDR1 ENHRY and CDR2 SYGVKD. V shed 10 bases, J shed 0 bases, and the junction held 3 bases outside the gene matches. The DNA of the CDR3 is TGTGCCAAACGGGACAGCTCCTACGAGCAGTACTTC. Its translation: CAKRDSSYEQYF.

This clonotype was counted a few times. The gene calls are TRBV6-5 and TRBJ2-5; a weak D match, TRBD1 (6 bases). V was pared by 8 bases and J by 5 bases, with 9 bases between. This CDR3 spans 11 amino acids. Germline V CDR1 and CDR2: MNHEY, SVGAGI. The CDR3 reads CASYQGETQYF. The CDR3 coding sequence is TGTGCCAGCTATCAGGGGGAGACCCAGTACTTC.

This chain joins TRBV21-1 and TRBJ2-7; the D call of TRBD1 is as the table states it, not checked on the DNA. TRBV21-1 is classified as a pseudogene. There are 15 residues in the CDR3. CDR3 in amino acids: CACSNVRGGSHEQYF. CDR3 bases: TGTGCCTGCAGCAACGTCCGGGGCGGCTCTCACGAGCAGTACTTC.

V gene TRBV24-1 combines with J gene TRBJ1-2, with D unresolved. V shed 4 bases and J shed 4 bases, with 6 bases lying between them. The CDR3 has 12 residues. CDR1 is KGHDR and CDR2 is SFDVKD in the germline V gene. The CDR3 nucleotides are TGTGCCACCAGTGAGCCCAGCTATGGCTACACCTTC. The encoded protein is CATSEPSYGYTF.

This clonotype was seen only a few times. One end of the junction fails to match germline, which may point to a read error. The chain uses TRBV20-1 and TRBJ1-6; D is perhaps TRBD1 (6 bases). CDR1 is DFQATT, CDR2 SNEGSKA, per germline (reference sequence). The CDR3 sequence is 12 residues long. The CDR3 is CSVGDTYSPPHF. The DNA for the CDR3 is TGCAGTGTGGGGGACACCTATTCACCCCCCCACTTT.

Only a few counts were recorded for this clonotype. V usage is TRBV4-2 and J usage is TRBJ2-7; the D gene is possibly TRBD2 (6 bases). Germline CDR1 LGHNA, CDR2 YNFKEQ. This CDR3 is 14 amino acids long. V was trimmed by 4 bases and J by 5 bases, leaving 15 bases between them. The CDR3: CASSLPQTSNEQYF. DNA for the CDR3: TGTGCCAGCAGCCTCCCTCAGACTAGTAACGAGCAGTACTTC.

The chain has TRBV13 and TRBJ2-2; no reliable D call. The ends were cut back, 1 base at V and 1 base at J, with 7 bases in the middle. This CDR3 is built from 15 residues. Germline V gives CDR1 PRHDT, CDR2 FYEKMQ (reference sequence). For the CDR3, the DNA is TGTGCCAGCAGCTTAGTTCTCCTGAACACCGGGGAGCTGTTTTTT. Its translation: CASSLVLLNTGELFF.

The rearrangement links TRBV28 to TRBJ1-5; TRBD1 aligns across 8 bases. This CDR3 region has 15 residues. CDR1 and CDR2 from the germline V gene are MDHEN and SYDVKM. V lost 5 bases and J lost 5; bases outside the gene matches: 8. The CDR3 sequence is CASSSPGTGHQPQHF. In DNA form, the CDR3 reads TGTGCCAGCAGTAGCCCCGGGACAGGACATCAGCCCCAGCATTTT.

This chain joins TRBV6-5 and TRBJ2-7; TRBD2 aligns across 7 bases. The J call may be wrong; the DNA end is better matched by TRBJ2-5. The CDR3 length is 14 residues. Germline V gene data show CDR1 as MNHEY and CDR2 as SVGAGI. DNA for the CDR3: TGTGCCAGCAGTTACTCAGCGGGGAGAGAGACCCAGTACTTC. The encoded protein is CASSYSAGRETQYF.

In the case of this clonotype: One end of the junction fails to match germline, which may point to a read error. V usage is TRBV20-1 and J usage is TRBJ2-7; weak D call: TRBD2 (6 bases). Germline-derived CDR1 and CDR2 are DFQATT and SNEGSKA (reference sequence). There are 15 residues in the CDR3. In DNA, the CDR3 is TGCAGTGCTAGGGTCCTCCTAGCGACTTCCTACGGGCAGTACTTC. Its protein product is CSARVLLATSYGQYF.

This clonotype turned up a few times. This chain joins TRBV11-1 and TRBJ2-1; D is uncertain. The CDR3 consists of 12 residues. V was cut by 5 bases and J by 10 bases, with 12 bases left in between. Germline V gives CDR1 SGHAT, CDR2 FQDESV (reference sequence). Written as DNA, the CDR3 is TGTGCCAGCAGCCCGAGACGGTGGGAGCAGTTCTTC. It translates to CASSPRRWEQFF.

The chain joins TRBV20-1 to TRBJ2-7; possible D gene TRBD2, 6 bases. The CDR3 extends over 13 amino acids. Germline lookup yields CDR1 DFQATT and CDR2 SNEGSKA (reference sequence). The V and J ends lost 3 bases and 1 base respectively, with 10 bases between them. CDR3 residues: CSARTSPSYEQYF. In nucleotides, the CDR3 is TGCAGTGCTAGGACTAGTCCATCCTACGAGCAGTACTTC.

This clonotype was counted between two and nine times. V gene TRBV11-2 combines with J gene TRBJ2-7; no reliable D call. The CDR3 runs 13 residues. V lost 2 bases and J 5 bases, leaving 10 bases between the germline ends. Germline V gives CDR1 SGHAT, CDR2 FQNNGV. In nucleotides, the CDR3 is TGTGCCAGCAGCTTAAGAAATCGGGACGAGCAGTACTTC. This codes for CASSLRNRDEQYF.

This clonotype was seen repeatedly, ten times or more. This rearrangement joins TRBV7-2 to TRBJ2-1; D gene uncertain. Germline V gene lookup returns CDR1 SGHTA and CDR2 FQGNSA. This CDR3 spans 15 amino acids. Trimming took 5 bases from V and 0 from J, leaving 11 bases between them. CDR3 loop: CASSRLRSSYNEQFF. CDR3 in DNA: TGTGCCAGCAGCCGCCTGAGGAGCTCCTACAATGAGCAGTTCTTC.

This clonotype was seen a few times. The chain joins TRBV20-1 to TRBJ2-7; TRBD2 agrees at 12 bases. V lost 0 bases and J lost 12; bases outside the gene matches: 6. The CDR3 runs to 13 residues. The V gene's germline CDR1 is DFQATT and CDR2 SNEGSKA (reference sequence). CDR3 sequence (DNA): TGCAGTGCTAGAGATCACGTGACTAGCGGGAGGTACTTC. Translated: CSARDHVTSGRYF.

This clonotype was recorded at least ten times. V gene TRBV20-1 combines with J gene TRBJ2-5; 7 bases line up with TRBD2. Germline trimming cut 3 bases from V and 3 bases from J; bases unmatched to any gene: 4. There are 13 residues in the CDR3. CDR1 and CDR2 (germline): DFQATT, SNEGSKA (reference sequence). The CDR3: CSASPTSEETQYF. The DNA of the CDR3 is TGCAGTGCTAGCCCCACTAGCGAAGAGACCCAGTACTTC.

Concerning this clonotype: A much larger clone lies a single base off, so this may be a read error. The chain couples TRBV12-3 or TRBV12-4 to TRBJ2-1; 8 nucleotides align to TRBD2. There are 13 residues in the CDR3. The CDR3 coding sequence is TGTACCAGCAGTTCTAGCGGGTACAATGAGCAGTTCTTC. It specifies CTSSSSGYNEQFF.

The chain recombines TRBV10-3 with TRBJ2-5, with D perhaps TRBD1 or TRBD2 (6 bases each). Trimming shortened V by 4 bases and J by 0 bases, and 9 bases separated the two germline ends. CDR1 ENHRY and CDR2 SYGVKD come from the germline V gene. The CDR3 sequence is 14 residues long. The DNA for the CDR3 is TGTGCCATCAGTGGTAGGGGGGACCAAGAGACCCAGTACTTC. Translating gives CAISGRGDQETQYF.

The gene calls are TRBV25-1 and TRBJ2-1, with D tentatively TRBD1 or TRBD2 (6 bases each). The V gene lost 2 bases and the J gene lost 10 bases, with 9 bases spanning the gap. The CDR3 is made up of 12 amino acids. CDR1 and CDR2 from the germline V gene are MGHDK and SYGVNS. DNA for the CDR3: TGTGCCAGCAGTGAAGGGGGGACAGAGCAGTTCTTC. Protein product: CASSEGGTEQFF.

This chain uses TRBV27 with TRBJ1-5; D gene unclear. V gave up 2 bases and J gave up 2 bases, with 10 bases separating them. The CDR3 runs 15 residues. Germline loops: CDR1 MNHEY, CDR2 SMNVEV (reference sequence). CDR3 DNA sequence: TGTGCCAGCAGTTTAGGGCCCCTTGGCAATCAGCCCCAGCATTTT. Its protein is CASSLGPLGNQPQHF.

This clonotype was detected a few times. CDR3 protein: CASSLAGVSYGYTF. CDR3 in DNA: TGTGCCAGCAGCTTAGCAGGGGTGAGCTATGGCTACACCTTC. V is TRBV5-8 and J is TRBJ1-2, with a tentative D call TRBD1 (6 bases). There are 14 residues in the CDR3. Germline values: CDR1 SGHTS, CDR2 YDEGEE. V was clipped by 2 bases and J by 4 bases, with 12 bases between them.

The chain carries TRBV28 and TRBJ2-3; D assignment may be TRBD1 or TRBD2 (6 bases each). Germline assignment: CDR1 MDHEN and CDR2 SYDVKM. V was trimmed by 6 bases and J by 3 bases, leaving 22 bases between them. The CDR3 has 17 amino acids. The CDR3 is CASSIRGGRGGTDTQYF. The CDR3 nucleotides read TGTGCCAGCAGCATCCGTGGGGGTCGAGGGGGGACAGATACGCAGTATTTT. The whole variable domain, filled in from reference TRBV28 and TRBJ2-3, reads DVKVTQSSRYLVKRTGEKVFLECVQDMDHENMFWYRQDPGLGLRLIYFSYDVKMKEKGDIPEGYSVSREKKERFSLILESASTNQTSMYLCASSIRGGRGGTDTQYFGPGTRLTVL.

The CDR3 DNA reads TGTGCCAGCAGTGACTCGTTCGGCCGGGCTTTCTTT. Translated, it gives CASSDSFGRAFF. The rearrangement uses TRBV6-4 and TRBJ1-1; no definite D call. CDR3 length: 12 amino acids. Germline-derived CDR1 and CDR2 are MRHNA and SNTAGT. V lost 0 bases and J lost 11, with 10 bases in between.

V gene TRBV20-1 combines with J gene TRBJ1-1, with D perhaps matching TRBD1 (5 bases). The germline CDR1 and CDR2 sequences are DFQATT and SNEGSKA (reference sequence). Between the trimmed V and J ends, which lost 2 bases and 0 bases, there was a span of 10 bases. There are 14 residues in the CDR3. This chain's CDR3 is CSARLGAVNTEAFF. The CDR3 nucleotides read TGCAGTGCTAGACTAGGGGCGGTGAACACTGAAGCTTTCTTT.

The chain employs TRBV13 and TRBJ1-1; no clear D gene. From germline, CDR1 is PRHDT and CDR2 FYEKMQ (reference sequence). Trimming took off 0 bases at V and 0 bases at J, with 11 bases between the two ends. This CDR3 has 16 amino acids. CDR3 coding DNA: TGTGCCAGCAGCTTAGGTGGAGGGATAATGAACACTGAAGCTTTCTTT. Translated: CASSLGGGIMNTEAFF.

The chain carries TRBV7-9 and TRBJ2-1, with D hard to call. CDR1 is SEHNR and CDR2 is FQNEAQ in the germline V gene (reference sequence). CDR3 length: 13 amino acids. V lost 11 bases and J lost 7, with 18 bases in between. The CDR3 region has the DNA TGTGCCGCACCGTCGTCCCGCGATAATGAGCAGTTCTTC. It yields the protein CAAPSSRDNEQFF.

This clonotype was picked up a small number of times. V gene TRBV6-5 combines with J gene TRBJ2-1, with 14 bases fitting TRBD2. V lost 2 bases, J lost 9 bases, and 15 bases stayed unmatched. The germline V gene encodes CDR1 MNHEY and CDR2 SVGAGI. This CDR3 comprises 19 residues. As DNA, the CDR3 is TGTGCCAGCAGTTACACCCATACCATGACTAGCGGGAGGGGGGGTGAGCAGTTCTTC. Its translation is CASSYTHTMTSGRGGEQFF.

The chain joins TRBV5-5 to TRBJ2-3, with 14 bases fitting TRBD2. V shed 4 bases, J shed 2 bases, and the junction held 12 bases outside the gene matches. The germline CDR1 and CDR2 sequences are SGHKS and YYEKEE (reference sequence). CDR3 length: 19 residues. The DNA for the CDR3 is TGTGCCAGCAGCCTCTGGACTAGCGGGAGGCCGAGCGACACAGATACGCAGTATTTT. This sequence encodes CASSLWTSGRPSDTDTQYF.

This clonotype has a count of ten or more. J is TRBJ2-7 and V is TRBV5-1; possibly TRBD1 for D (6 bases). The CDR3 sequence is 18 residues long. Trimming took off 0 bases at V and 3 bases at J, with 22 bases between the two ends. The germline V gene has CDR1 SGHRS and CDR2 YFSETQ. In nucleotides, the CDR3 is TGCGCCAGCAGCTTGGGGAGACAGGCTGACACTGGCATCTACGAGCAGTACTTC. Translating gives CASSLGRQADTGIYEQYF.

The chain has TRBV20-1 and TRBJ2-7, with D uncertain. CDR1 is DFQATT, CDR2 SNEGSKA, per germline (reference sequence). The CDR3 is 9 amino acids. Trimming took 6 bases from V and 5 from J, leaving 5 bases between them. The CDR3 DNA sequence: TGCAGTGCAACCGACGAGCAGTACTTC. It yields the protein CSATDEQYF.